The clone carrying this T cell receptor beta chain was seen many times. What it binds is unknown. The V and J ends lost 6 bases and 1 base respectively, with 21 bases between them. CDR3 length: 17 residues. The V gene's germline CDR1 is SGHTA and CDR2 FQGNSA. The sample belongs to a study of T cell repertoires in cytomegalovirus infection. Study in general: The authors relied on CMV epitopes, both recently identified HLA-C-restricted and well-studied HLA-B-restricted. Signatures in public TCR beta sequences pointed to both CMV infection and matching HLA type.

Study-level points and caveats: The ex vivo response showed dominance by HLA-C-restricted CMV-specific TCR beta clonotypes. Identification of carriers of CMV plus the relevant HLA was achieved through cumulative public TCR beta family frequency.

TCRdb used MiXCR to reprocess the reads, holding one entry per CDR3 protein. The table has roughly 990,000 distinct CDR3 sequences, approximately 30% seen once. The origin of this receptor is a human donor in good health (CMV status not recorded). Some clones in this sample may be carry-over from other donors' samples. The rearrangement links TRBV7-2 to TRBJ1-1; D possibly corresponds to TRBD1 (6 bases). The sequences come from cultured CD8+ T cells from PBMCs, collected from culture after CMV antigen stimulation. The CDR3 loop reads CASSISDNRDPNTEAFF. Here the CDR3 DNA reads TGTGCCAGCAGTATCTCTGATAACAGGGACCCGAACACTGAAGCTTTCTTT. Together with reference TRBV7-2 and TRBJ1-1, the CDR3 gives the full variable domain: GAGVSQSPSNKVTEKGKDVELRCDPISGHTALYWYRQSLGQGLEFLIYFQGNSAPDKSGLPSDRFSAERTGGSVSTLTIQRTQQEDSAVYLCASSISDNRDPNTEAFFGQGTRLTVV.